This T cell receptor beta chain was profiled in a study of blood T cell repertoires in COVID-19. Overall study: Both acute and convalescent COVID-19 samples were obtained from the United States, Italy and Spain. Nucleic acid was either cDNA or gDNA, and it came from T cells, B-cell-depleted T cells, or PBMCs.

As originally analysed: Estimation of nucleated cell counts was performed using reference gene primer amplification. Here immunoSEQ multiplex PCR was the method, and the copy in TCRdb shows in-frame clones only, minus some. Clone size and the V and J calls come from that table; the DNA yielded D and trimming. The table has approximately 170,000 clones, around four fifths seen once. Patients of the Seattle cohort, enrolled during active infection, were followed longitudinally. Trimming pared 4 bases from V and 10 bases from J, leaving 12 bases between. The germline V gene has CDR1 SGHRS and CDR2 YFSETQ. The CDR3 is 12 residues long.

This chain joins TRBV5-1 and TRBJ2-1; maybe TRBD1 (5 bases). The receptor was derived from a woman aged 80 or over with COVID-19, enrolled during active disease. Sequenced: peripheral blood. This CDR3 reads CASSVQGGEQFF. In DNA form, the CDR3 reads TGCGCCAGCAGCGTTCAGGGTGGAGAGCAGTTCTTC.